These 18 T cell receptor beta chains were all obtained from the same sample, sequenced in a study of response to subunit inactivated influenza vaccine. Via MiXCR, TCRdb re-called the RT-PCR reads, giving one row per CDR3 protein. The table has 750,000 to 850,000 distinct CDR3 sequences, less than 20% seen once. The sample was PBMCs from blood, taken 5 days after vaccination. The receptors come from a man aged 50 to 59 who received an inactivated influenza vaccine.

This clonotype was picked up a small number of times. This chain links TRBV20-1 with TRBJ1-5, with TRBD1 matching over 7 bases. Germline loops: CDR1 DFQATT, CDR2 SNEGSKA (reference sequence). The CDR3 sequence is 14 residues long. Trimming took 2 bases from V and 3 from J; bases not matched to a gene: 4. The DNA for the CDR3 is TGCAGTGCTAGAAAGGGGACAGTCAATCAGCCCCAGCATTTT. It specifies CSARKGTVNQPQHF.

The sample holds a few counts of this clonotype. The genes are TRBV6-6 and TRBJ1-1; weak D call: TRBD1 (6 bases). The CDR3 loop spans 13 amino acids. Trimming pared 7 bases from V and 1 base from J, leaving 10 bases between. CDR1 MNHNY and CDR2 SVGAGI come from the germline V gene (reference sequence). CDR3 in DNA: TGTGCCAGCACTCCGGGACAGAACACTGAAGCTTTCTTT. Residues: CASTPGQNTEAFF.

The V call is TRBV7-2, the J call TRBJ2-5; the match to TRBD2 covers 9 bases. CDR1 and CDR2 from the germline V gene are SGHTA and FQGNSA. J lost 5 bases, V lost 1 base, and 5 bases had no gene match. CDR3 length: 15 amino acids. In nucleotides, the CDR3 is TGTGCCAGCAGCTTAGGTGGGACTAGCTTCGAGACCCAGTACTTC. It specifies CASSLGGTSFETQYF.

This clonotype was seen repeatedly, ten times or more. The chain carries TRBV12-3 or TRBV12-4 and TRBJ2-7, with a weak D call TRBD2 (5 bases). The CDR3 runs to 15 residues. The V and J ends lost 6 bases and 6 bases respectively, with 21 bases between them. In DNA, the CDR3 is TGTGCCAGCAGCTCTAGCCTCGGAGTTGGGTCCGAGCAGTACTTC. Translated, it gives CASSSSLGVGSEQYF.

V gene TRBV7-2 combines with J gene TRBJ1-2; D call uncertain. Trimming removed 7 bases at V and 5 bases at J, with 14 bases between. Germline-derived CDR1 and CDR2 are SGHTA and FQGNSA. This CDR3 is built from 13 residues. This chain's CDR3 is CASNRESPYGYTF. CDR3 coding DNA: TGTGCCAGCAATCGGGAGAGCCCATATGGCTACACCTTC.

Ten or more counts support this clonotype. V is TRBV4-3 and J is TRBJ1-5; no clear D gene. There are 15 residues in the CDR3. Germline V gene sequence: CDR1 LGHNA, CDR2 YSLEER. Trimming shortened V by 0 bases and J by 7 bases, and 13 bases separated the two germline ends. The CDR3 region is CASSQDAAADQPQHF. CDR3 nucleotide sequence: TGCGCCAGCAGCCAAGATGCGGCAGCCGACCAGCCCCAGCATTTT.

This clonotype was seen only a few times. The rearrangement joins TRBV28 to TRBJ2-7; 7 bases fit TRBD2. The trim removed 7 bases at V and 3 bases at J, leaving 6 bases unmatched. Germline V gene sequence: CDR1 MDHEN, CDR2 SYDVKM. The CDR3 runs 13 residues. CDR3 in amino acids: CASTPGEGYEQYF. The CDR3 DNA reads as TGTGCCAGCACTCCCGGGGAGGGCTACGAGCAGTACTTC. Complete variable domain (other parts from reference TRBV28 and TRBJ2-7): DVKVTQSSRYLVKRTGEKVFLECVQDMDHENMFWYRQDPGLGLRLIYFSYDVKMKEKGDIPEGYSVSREKKERFSLILESASTNQTSMYLCASTPGEGYEQYFGPGTRLTVT.

The rearrangement uses TRBV12-3 or TRBV12-4 and TRBJ1-1; D might be TRBD1 (5 bases). V gave up 2 bases and J gave up 7 bases, with 11 bases separating them. CDR3 size: 13 residues. CDR3 sequence: CASSLQGPIEAFF. Here the CDR3 DNA reads TGTGCCAGCAGTTTACAGGGCCCGATTGAAGCTTTCTTT.

As to this clonotype: Lacking the conserved final phenylalanine or tryptophan, this CDR3 likely reflects a read error. This chain links TRBV7-2 with TRBJ2-7; D is tentatively TRBD1 or TRBD2 (6 bases each). The V end lost 4 bases, the J end lost 0 bases, and 10 bases lay between the germline ends. This CDR3 spans 14 amino acids. CDR1 is SGHTA and CDR2 is FQGNSA in the germline V gene. CDR3 residues: CASSSGGHSYEQYY. The CDR3 coding sequence is TGTGCCAGCAGCTCCGGGGGACACTCCTACGAGCAGTACTAC.

This clonotype showed up just a few times. The V and J genes are TRBV20-1 and TRBJ1-2, with 8 bases identical to TRBD1. V lost 1 base, J lost 8 bases, and 9 bases stayed unmatched. Germline-derived CDR1 and CDR2 are DFQATT and SNEGSKA (reference sequence). This CDR3 has 14 amino acids. CDR3 DNA sequence: TGCAGTGCTAGAGTGTACAGGGGGACTGGGGGCTACACCTTC. Its protein product is CSARVYRGTGGYTF.

This clonotype was picked up a small number of times. V usage is TRBV7-9 and J usage is TRBJ1-4, with D maybe TRBD1 (5 bases). The germline V and J ends were trimmed by 2 bases and 10 bases, with 14 bases remaining between them. CDR1 and CDR2 (germline): SEHNR, FQNEAQ (reference sequence). This CDR3 spans 14 amino acids. In DNA form, the CDR3 reads TGTGCCAGCAGCTTATCCTATCCTGGGGGAAAACTGTTTTTT. This encodes CASSLSYPGGKLFF.

CDR3 amino acids: CSATPGQAGTQYF. DNA for the CDR3: TGCAGTGCTACCCCGGGGCAGGCGGGGACCCAGTACTTC. This rearrangement joins TRBV20-1 to TRBJ2-5; D possibly matches TRBD1 or TRBD2 (5 bases each). The CDR3 spans 13 residues. The V gene lost 4 bases and the J gene lost 7 bases, with 16 bases spanning the gap. Per the germline V gene, CDR1 is DFQATT and CDR2 is SNEGSKA (reference sequence).

This clonotype was counted only a few times. V gene TRBV24-1 combines with J gene TRBJ2-5; 11 bases align to TRBD2. This CDR3 region has 17 residues. V dropped 3 bases and J dropped 5; count of bases not matched to a gene: 10. The V gene's germline CDR1 is KGHDR and CDR2 SFDVKD. This chain's CDR3 is CATSDRTSGGLRETQYF. CDR3 DNA: TGTGCCACCAGTGATAGAACTAGCGGGGGTTTGAGGGAGACCCAGTACTTC.

This clonotype was counted a few times. The chain combines TRBV5-6 with TRBJ1-2; D remains ambiguous. This CDR3 has 12 amino acids. Germline V gene lookup returns CDR1 SGHDT and CDR2 YYEEEE. Trimming stripped 4 bases from V and 3 bases from J, with 7 bases between. The CDR3 nucleotides read TGTGCCAGCAGCACAAATGACTATGGCTACACCTTC. Amino acids: CASSTNDYGYTF.

This clonotype was counted only a few times. The chain joins TRBV4-3 to TRBJ2-1, with D hard to call. V was shortened by 2 bases and J by 8 bases, with 16 bases between the two germline ends. Germline values: CDR1 LGHNA, CDR2 YSLEER. This CDR3 contains 15 residues. The CDR3, as DNA: TGCGCCAGCAGCCAATATGCCGGGCCGGGCGATGAGCAGTTCTTC. This encodes CASSQYAGPGDEQFF.

The gene calls are TRBV28 and TRBJ2-1, with 11 positions matching TRBD2. The junction had 9 bases not matched to a gene; V was cut back by 6 bases and J by 8 bases. Germline CDR1 MDHEN, CDR2 SYDVKM. The CDR3 runs to 15 residues. The CDR3 is CASRHSGGAGYEQFF. DNA for the CDR3: TGTGCCAGCAGACATAGCGGGGGGGCCGGTTATGAGCAGTTCTTC.

This clonotype has a handful of counts. The rearrangement links TRBV9 to TRBJ2-6, with D maybe TRBD2 (5 bases). The V end was cut by 4 bases, the J end by 0 bases, with 14 bases between. The germline CDR1 and CDR2 sequences are SGDLS and YYNGEE. CDR3 length: 17 amino acids. CDR3 region: CASSPRGSSSGANVLTF. In DNA form, the CDR3 reads TGTGCCAGCAGCCCCCGAGGGAGTTCCTCTGGGGCCAACGTCCTGACTTTC.

The CDR3 DNA follows: TGTGCCAGCAGCCAAGATAGGAGGGTGGGGGGCTACACCTTC. Its translation is CASSQDRRVGGYTF. V and J are TRBV4-2 and TRBJ1-2; D uncertain. Deletions cut 0 bases from V and 8 bases from J, with 13 bases between. The germline gives CDR1 LGHNA, CDR2 YNFKEQ. This CDR3 contains 14 residues.